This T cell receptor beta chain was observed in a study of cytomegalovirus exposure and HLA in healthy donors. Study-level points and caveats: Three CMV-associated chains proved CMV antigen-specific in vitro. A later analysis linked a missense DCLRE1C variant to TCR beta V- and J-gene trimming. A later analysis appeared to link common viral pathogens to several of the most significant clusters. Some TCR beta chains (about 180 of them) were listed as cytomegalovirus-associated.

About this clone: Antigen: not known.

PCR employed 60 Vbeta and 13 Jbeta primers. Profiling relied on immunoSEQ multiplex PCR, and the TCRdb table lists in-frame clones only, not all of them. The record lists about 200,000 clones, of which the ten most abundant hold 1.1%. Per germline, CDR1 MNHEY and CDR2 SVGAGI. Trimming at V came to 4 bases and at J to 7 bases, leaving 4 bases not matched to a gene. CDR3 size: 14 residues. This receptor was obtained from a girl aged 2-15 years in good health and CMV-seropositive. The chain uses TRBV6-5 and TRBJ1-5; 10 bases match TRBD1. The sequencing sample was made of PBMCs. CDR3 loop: CASSFGQGGQPQHF. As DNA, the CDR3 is TGTGCCAGCAGTTTCGGACAGGGGGGACAGCCCCAGCATTTT.